This T cell receptor (beta chain) appears in the sequencing data of a study of T cells in Graves' hyperthyroidism and ophthalmopathy. This clonotype showed up many times. RNA transcripts provided the source from which TCR beta CDR3 regions were amplified. First-round RT-PCR targeting the TCR CDR3 was performed with the HTBI primer set. TCRdb reprocessed the multiplex PCR reads with MiXCR, giving one entry per CDR3 protein. The sample has 400,000 to 500,000 distinct CDR3 sequences; around an eighth are singletons. V lost 2 bases and J 3 bases, leaving 9 bases between the germline ends. Germline CDR1 reads MNHEY; CDR2 reads SVGAGI. The CDR3 has 14 amino acids. Diagnosis rested on symptoms, serum thyroxine and TRAb, thyroid ultrasound, and orbital computed tomography.

The specimen sequenced was blood. The chain is built from TRBV6-5 and TRBJ2-3; possible D gene TRBD1, 5 bases. The receptor was derived from a woman between 18 and 29 years old with Graves' hyperthyroidism. The CDR3 reads CASSYGSGTDTQYF. CDR3 coding DNA: TGTGCCAGCAGTTACGGCTCAGGGACAGATACGCAGTATTTT.